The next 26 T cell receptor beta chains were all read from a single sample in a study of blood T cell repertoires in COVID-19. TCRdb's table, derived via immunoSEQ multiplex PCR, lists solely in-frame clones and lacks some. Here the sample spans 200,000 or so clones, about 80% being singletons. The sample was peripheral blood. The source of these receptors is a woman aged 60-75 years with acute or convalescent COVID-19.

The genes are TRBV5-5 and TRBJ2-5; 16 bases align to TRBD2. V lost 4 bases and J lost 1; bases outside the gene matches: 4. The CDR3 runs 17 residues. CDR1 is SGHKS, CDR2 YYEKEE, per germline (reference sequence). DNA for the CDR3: TGTGCCAGCAGCGCGGGACTAGCGGGGGGGATCCAAGAGACCCAGTACTTC. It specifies CASSAGLAGGIQETQYF.

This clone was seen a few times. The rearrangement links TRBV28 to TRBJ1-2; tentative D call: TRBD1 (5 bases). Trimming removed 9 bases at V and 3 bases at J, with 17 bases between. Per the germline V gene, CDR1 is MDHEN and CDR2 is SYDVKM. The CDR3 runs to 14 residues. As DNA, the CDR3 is TGTGCCAGTAAACTCGGGGGTTTCCACTATGGCTACACCTTC. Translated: CASKLGGFHYGYTF.

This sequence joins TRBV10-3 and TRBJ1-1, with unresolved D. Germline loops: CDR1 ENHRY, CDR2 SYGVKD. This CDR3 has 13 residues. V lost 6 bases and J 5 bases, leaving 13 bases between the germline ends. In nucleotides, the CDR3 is TGTGCCATCAGCCCCTCCAGTAATACTGAAGCTTTCTTT. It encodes CAISPSSNTEAFF.

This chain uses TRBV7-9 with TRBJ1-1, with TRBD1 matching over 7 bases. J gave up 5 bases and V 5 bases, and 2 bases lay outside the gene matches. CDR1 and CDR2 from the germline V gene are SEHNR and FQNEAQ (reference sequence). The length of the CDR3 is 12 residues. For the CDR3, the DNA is TGTGCCAGCAGCGCACAGGGGACTGAAGCTTTCTTT. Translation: CASSAQGTEAFF.

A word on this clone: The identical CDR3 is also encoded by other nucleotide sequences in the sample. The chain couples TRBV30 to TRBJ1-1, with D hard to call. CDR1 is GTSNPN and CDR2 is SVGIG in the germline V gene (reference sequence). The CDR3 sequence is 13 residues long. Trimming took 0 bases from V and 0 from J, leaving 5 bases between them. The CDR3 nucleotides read TGTGCCTGGAGTGTACTTTTGAACACTGAAGCTTTCTTT. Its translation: CAWSVLLNTEAFF.

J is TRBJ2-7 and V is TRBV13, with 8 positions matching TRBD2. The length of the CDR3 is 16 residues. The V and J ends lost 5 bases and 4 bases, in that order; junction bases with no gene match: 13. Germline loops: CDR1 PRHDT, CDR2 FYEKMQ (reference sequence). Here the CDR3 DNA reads TGTGCCAGCAGCCGAAAATCCGGGACTAGAGGTTACGAGCAGTACTTC. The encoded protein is CASSRKSGTRGYEQYF.

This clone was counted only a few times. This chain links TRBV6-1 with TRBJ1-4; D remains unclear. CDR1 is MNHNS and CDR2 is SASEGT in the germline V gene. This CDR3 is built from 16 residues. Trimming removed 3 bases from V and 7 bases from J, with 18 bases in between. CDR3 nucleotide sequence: TGTGCCAGCAGTGAGGGAGGACGGATGCCAAGTGAAAAACTGTTTTTT. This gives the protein CASSEGGRMPSEKLFF.

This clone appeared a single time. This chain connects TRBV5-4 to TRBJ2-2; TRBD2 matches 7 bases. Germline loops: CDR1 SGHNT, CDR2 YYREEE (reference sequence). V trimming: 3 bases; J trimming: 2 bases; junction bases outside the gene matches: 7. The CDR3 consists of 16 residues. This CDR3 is CASSSAPGLNTGELFF. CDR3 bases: TGTGCCAGCAGCTCTGCTCCGGGACTAAACACCGGGGAGCTGTTTTTT.

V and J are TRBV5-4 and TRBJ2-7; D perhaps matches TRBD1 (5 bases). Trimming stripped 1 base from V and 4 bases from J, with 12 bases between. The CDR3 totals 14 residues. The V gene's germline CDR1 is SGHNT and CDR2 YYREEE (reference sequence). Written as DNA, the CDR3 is TGTGCCAGCAGCTTGTCGCCCCAGGGTTACGAGCAGTACTTC. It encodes CASSLSPQGYEQYF.

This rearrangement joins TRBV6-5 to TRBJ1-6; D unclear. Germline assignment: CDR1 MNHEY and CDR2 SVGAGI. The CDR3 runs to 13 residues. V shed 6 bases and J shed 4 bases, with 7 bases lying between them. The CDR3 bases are TGTGCCAGCAGATGGGCTTATAATTCACCCCTCCACTTT. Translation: CASRWAYNSPLHF.

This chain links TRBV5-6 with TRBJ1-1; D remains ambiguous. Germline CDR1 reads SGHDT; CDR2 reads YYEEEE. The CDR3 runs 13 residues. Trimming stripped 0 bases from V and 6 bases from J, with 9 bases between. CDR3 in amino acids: CASSLAGVSEAFF. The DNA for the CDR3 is TGTGCCAGCAGCTTGGCCGGGGTCTCTGAAGCTTTCTTT.

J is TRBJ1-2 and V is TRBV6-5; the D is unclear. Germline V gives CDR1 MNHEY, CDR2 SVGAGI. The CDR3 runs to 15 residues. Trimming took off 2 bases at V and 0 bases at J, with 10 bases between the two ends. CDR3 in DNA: TGTGCCAGCAGTTACCGACCGGGTCCTAACTATGGCTACACCTTC. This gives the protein CASSYRPGPNYGYTF.

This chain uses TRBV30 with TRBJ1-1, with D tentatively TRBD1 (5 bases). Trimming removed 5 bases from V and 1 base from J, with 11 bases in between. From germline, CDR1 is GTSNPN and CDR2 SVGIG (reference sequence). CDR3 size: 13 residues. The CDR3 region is CAWSRTSNTEAFF. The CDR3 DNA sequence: TGTGCCTGGTCGAGGACATCGAACACTGAAGCTTTCTTT.

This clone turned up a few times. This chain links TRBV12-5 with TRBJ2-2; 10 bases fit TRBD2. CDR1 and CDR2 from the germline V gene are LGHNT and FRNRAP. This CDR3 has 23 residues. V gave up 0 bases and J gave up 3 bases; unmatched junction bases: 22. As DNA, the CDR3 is TGTGCTAGTGGTTTGGTACTGCCTTACATGCCAGCGGGGGGGCCGATGGACACCGGGGAGCTGTTTTTT. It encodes CASGLVLPYMPAGGPMDTGELFF.

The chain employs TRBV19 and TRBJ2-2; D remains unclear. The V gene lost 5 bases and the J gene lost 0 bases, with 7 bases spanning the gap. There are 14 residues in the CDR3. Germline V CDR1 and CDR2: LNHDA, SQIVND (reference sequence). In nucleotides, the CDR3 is TGTGCCAGTAGTTACACCGCGAACACCGGGGAGCTGTTTTTT. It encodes CASSYTANTGELFF.

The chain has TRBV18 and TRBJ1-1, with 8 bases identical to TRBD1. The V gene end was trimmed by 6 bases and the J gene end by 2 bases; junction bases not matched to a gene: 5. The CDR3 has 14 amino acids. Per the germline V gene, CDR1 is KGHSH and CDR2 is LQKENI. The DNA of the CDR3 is TGTGCCAGCTCGATGGACAGGGTAAACACTGAAGCTTTCTTT. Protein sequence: CASSMDRVNTEAFF. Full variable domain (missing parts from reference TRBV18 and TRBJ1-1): NAGVMQNPRHLVRRRGQEARLRCSPMKGHSHVYWYRQLPEEGLKFMVYLQKENIIDESGMPKERFSAEFPKEGPSILRIQQVVRGDSAAYFCASSMDRVNTEAFFGQGTRLTVV.

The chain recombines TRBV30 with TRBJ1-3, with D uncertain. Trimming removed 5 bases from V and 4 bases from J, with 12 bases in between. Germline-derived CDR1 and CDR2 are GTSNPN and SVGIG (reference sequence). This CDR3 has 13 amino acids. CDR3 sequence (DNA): TGTGCCTGGTGGTGGGCCAGAGGAAACACCATATATTTT. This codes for CAWWWARGNTIYF. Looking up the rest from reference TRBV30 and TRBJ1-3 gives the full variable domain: SQTIHQWPATLVQPVGSPLSLECTVEGTSNPNLYWYRQAAGRGLQLLFYSVGIGQISSEVPQNLSASRPQDRQFILSSKKLLLSDSGFYLCAWWWARGNTIYFGEGSWLTVV.

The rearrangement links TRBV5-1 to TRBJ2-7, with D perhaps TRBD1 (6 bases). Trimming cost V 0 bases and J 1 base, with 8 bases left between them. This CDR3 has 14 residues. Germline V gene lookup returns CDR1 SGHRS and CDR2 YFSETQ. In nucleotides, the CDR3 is TGCGCCAGCAGCTTGGCTGGACAGTCCTACGAGCAGTACTTC. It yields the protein CASSLAGQSYEQYF.

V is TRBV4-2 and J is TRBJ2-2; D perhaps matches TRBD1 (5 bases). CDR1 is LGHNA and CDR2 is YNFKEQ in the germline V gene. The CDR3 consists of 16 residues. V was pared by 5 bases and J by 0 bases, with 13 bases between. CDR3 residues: CASSRGGDSNTGELFF. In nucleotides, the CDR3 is TGTGCCAGCAGCAGGGGTGGGGATTCGAACACCGGGGAGCTGTTTTTT.

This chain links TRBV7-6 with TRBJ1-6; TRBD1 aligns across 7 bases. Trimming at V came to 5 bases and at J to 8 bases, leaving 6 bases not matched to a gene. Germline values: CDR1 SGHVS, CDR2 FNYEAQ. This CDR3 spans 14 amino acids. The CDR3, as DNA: TGTGCCAGCAGCCGGACAGGCCAAGATTCACCCCTCCACTTT. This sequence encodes CASSRTGQDSPLHF.

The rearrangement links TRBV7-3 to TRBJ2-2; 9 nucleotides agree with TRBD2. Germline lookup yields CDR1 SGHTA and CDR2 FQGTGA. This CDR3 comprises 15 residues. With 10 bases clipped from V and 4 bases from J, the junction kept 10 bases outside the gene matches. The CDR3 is CATNVAGGPTGELFF. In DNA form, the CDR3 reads TGTGCCACCAACGTGGCGGGGGGGCCCACCGGGGAGCTGTTTTTT.

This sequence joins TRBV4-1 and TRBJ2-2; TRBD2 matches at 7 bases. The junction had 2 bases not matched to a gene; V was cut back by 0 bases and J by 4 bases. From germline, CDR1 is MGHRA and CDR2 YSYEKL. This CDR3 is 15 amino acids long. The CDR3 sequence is CASSQDGGVTGELFF. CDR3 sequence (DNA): TGCGCCAGCAGCCAAGATGGGGGGGTCACCGGGGAGCTGTTTTTT.

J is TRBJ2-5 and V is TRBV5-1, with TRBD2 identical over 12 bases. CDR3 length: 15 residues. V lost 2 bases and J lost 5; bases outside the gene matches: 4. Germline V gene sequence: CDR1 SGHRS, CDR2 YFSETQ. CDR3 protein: CASSFRTSGVETQYF. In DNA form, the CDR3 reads TGCGCCAGCAGCTTTAGGACTAGCGGGGTTGAGACCCAGTACTTC.

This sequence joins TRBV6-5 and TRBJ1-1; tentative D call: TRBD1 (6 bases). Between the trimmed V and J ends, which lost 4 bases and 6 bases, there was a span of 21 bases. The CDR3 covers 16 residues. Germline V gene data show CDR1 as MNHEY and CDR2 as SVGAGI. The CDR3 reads CASSSSPTGRRPEAFF. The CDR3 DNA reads TGTGCCAGCAGTTCAAGCCCGACAGGACGAAGGCCTGAAGCTTTCTTT.

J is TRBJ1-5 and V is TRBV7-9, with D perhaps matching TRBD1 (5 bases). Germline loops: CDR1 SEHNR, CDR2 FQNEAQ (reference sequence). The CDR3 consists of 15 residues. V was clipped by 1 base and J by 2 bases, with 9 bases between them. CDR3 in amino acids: CASSLGTGGNQPQHF. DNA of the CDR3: TGTGCCAGCAGCTTAGGCACGGGGGGCAATCAGCCCCAGCATTTT.

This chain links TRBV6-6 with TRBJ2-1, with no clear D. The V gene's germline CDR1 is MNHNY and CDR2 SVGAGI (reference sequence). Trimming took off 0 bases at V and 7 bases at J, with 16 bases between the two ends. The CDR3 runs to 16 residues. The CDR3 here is CASSYSLNIPPNEQFF. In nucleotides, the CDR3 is TGTGCCAGCAGTTACTCGTTGAACATCCCGCCGAATGAGCAGTTCTTC.